A single T cell receptor beta chain is shown here with its context. No antigen is known for it. Base qualities are not provided; no much larger clone lies one nucleotide away. The source of the sample is a study of T cells in narcolepsy (dated by TCRdb to 2016 to 2018). For the wider study: Patients with narcolepsy type 1 or type 2 (NT1, NT2) were enrolled in the study together with healthy control donors. The study used TCR Vbeta sequencing to track clonotypes in blood and CSF while looking for autoreactive T cells in narcolepsy patients that target self-antigens of hypocretin neurons (hypocretin, TRIB2).

A distance of 10 bases separates the germline ends of V and J, which lose 3 bases and 5 bases respectively. The CDR3, from cysteine to phenylalanine, totals 13 residues. The entry retains the CDR3 DNA only, 39 bases that are in frame from base 1. In the germline V gene, CDR1 corresponds to KGHSH and CDR2 to LQKENI. For TCR Vbeta sequencing, memory CD4+ T cells were sorted ex vivo from the peripheral blood of narcolepsy patients and healthy controls. Library generation was performed with the immunoSEQ multiplex PCR assay. TCRdb carries this immuneACCESS record with in-frame sequences only. Its versions omit some clonotypes, under half of them owing to an unresolved V gene in the studies checked, with the rest unexplained. The sample table lists about 33,000 clones, roughly 90% of them with a count of one. Around 1.2% of the sample rests with the top ten. What the study reported, not specific to this receptor: No sequences matching autoreactive T cell clones were present in some of the blood memory CD4+ repertoires from patients and controls. Autoreactive clonotypes were reported to be detected serially in the blood of the same patients and of different patients, but not in the blood of healthy controls. In plots comparing CSF and blood CD4+ T cell clonotypes from the same patient, HCRT-specific and TRIB2-specific autoreactive clonotypes were highlighted. Numbers of sequenced blood memory CD4+ clonotypes were comparable, averaging approximately 42,000 in patients and some 33,000 in controls.

The rearranged segments are TRBV18 and TRBJ2-5; too little of a D gene remains to name it. This clonotype was sampled from a human donor with narcolepsy. Input material: CD45RA- memory CD4+ T cells from PBMCs. This specimen's cell subset or site label, interpreted: memory T cells sorted ex vivo from peripheral blood. The nucleotide sequence reads as follows: TGTGCCAGCTCACCCATCGTTAGCGAGACCCAGTACTTC. Translated, this gives CASSPIVSETQYF.